This entry lists 26 T cell receptor delta chains sequenced from one sample in a study of γδ T cells in repeated Plasmodium falciparum infection. Bulk repertoires came from Vgamma9/Vdelta2+ or Vdelta2-negative gammadelta T cells flow-sorted from PBMC. TCRdb reran clone calling via CATT on the multiplex PCR reads. This table holds under 65,000 delta-chain clones, 1.7% found once. Sequenced material: gamma-delta T cells from blood. The receptors come from a pool of human donors (malaria-infected and uninfected, not separated).

This sequence joins TRDV1 and TRDJ1; D assignment may be TRDD2 or TRDD3 (5 bases each). The J gene, not given by TCRdb, was assigned here from a germline match of the nucleotide sequence. This CDR3 comprises 26 residues. Germline CDR1 reads TSWWSYY; CDR2 reads QGS. Trimming took off 0 bases at V and 0 bases at J, with 41 bases between the two ends. The CDR3 DNA is TGTGCTCTTGGGGAACTCCGGACCTACCCTCACCTACCTCTTATGACTGGTTCCATGAACACCGATAAACTCATCTTT. As protein: CALGELRTYPHLPLMTGSMNTDKLIF.

This clone was detected many times. The rearrangement joins TRDV1 to TRDJ1; 8 nucleotides agree with TRDD2. This CDR3 contains 16 residues. Germline CDR1 is TSWWSYY and CDR2 is QGS. The V segment lost 11 bases and the J segment 0 bases; nucleotides outside the gene matches: 14. CDR3 DNA: TGTGCTTTCAATTCCTTCCTAAGGCCGCACACCGATAAACTCATCTTT. Its protein product is CAFNSFLRPHTDKLIF.

This clone was picked up a small number of times. With only one base between it and a far larger clone, this is likely a read error. Other DNA sequences in the same sample also yield this CDR3. J is TRDJ2 and V is TRDV1; 9 bases agree with TRDD3. Because TCRdb records no J gene, it was assigned here through a match of the DNA to germline. Germline V gene data show CDR1 as TSWWSYY and CDR2 as QGS. J lost 2 bases, V lost 3 bases, and 22 bases had no gene match. The CDR3 sequence is 22 residues long. CDR3 protein: CALGDVVLHPLGDTSLTAQLFF. For the CDR3, the DNA is TGTGCTCTTGGGGACGTCGTCCTACATCCACTGGGGGACACCAGCTTGACAGCACAACTCTTCTTT.

This clone was seen more than once but under ten times. The protein held in TCRdb is that of a much larger clone and does not match this DNA's translation at residue 6, likely because of a read error; the protein shown is translated from the DNA. J is TRDJ1 and V is TRDV1; 10 bases are a match to TRDD3. The germline V gene encodes CDR1 TSWWSYY and CDR2 QGS. CDR3 length equals 18 residues. Trimming at V came to 9 bases and at J to 0 bases, leaving 16 bases not matched to a gene. This CDR3 is CALLPLYGGYGYTDKLIF. CDR3 nucleotides: TGTGCTCTCCTACCGCTCTACGGGGGATACGGGTACACCGATAAACTCATCTTT.

A note on this clone: TCRdb shows a much larger clone's protein in place of this DNA's translation, and the two differ at residue 7, likely through a read error; the protein shown is translated from the DNA. The rearrangement joins TRDV3 to TRDJ1; 7 nucleotides match TRDD2. Trimming removed 4 bases from V and 3 bases from J; junction bases left unmatched: 11. This CDR3 region has 14 residues. Germline assignment: CDR1 TVYSNPD and CDR2 GDNSRS (reference sequence). The CDR3 here is CASIFLLPADKLIF. The CDR3 nucleotides are TGTGCCTCCATTTTCCTACTTCCAGCCGATAAACTCATCTTT.

The V and J genes are TRDV1 and TRDJ1, with TRDD3 matching 7 bases. TCRdb gives no J gene; it was assigned here by matching the DNA to germline. This CDR3 spans 19 amino acids. Per germline, CDR1 TSWWSYY and CDR2 QGS. The ends lost 0 bases at V and 1 base at J; junction bases unmatched: 14. Here the CDR3 DNA reads TGTGCTCTTGGGGAACTTTCCCGTGGGGATAGATTTGGCACCGATAAACTCATCTTT. Translated, it gives CALGELSRGDRFGTDKLIF.

To note about this clone: TCRdb's protein, taken from a much larger clone, differs from this DNA's translation at residue 20, likely owing to a read error; the protein displayed comes from the DNA. CDR3 residues: CALGEQPTNLLLGDKNTDKPIF. CDR3 sequence (DNA): TGTGCTCTTGGGGAACAACCTACCAACCTTCTACTGGGGGATAAGAACACCGATAAACCCATCTTT. No J gene was named, though the V gene is TRDV1; the table gives TRDD3 as D, unverified against the DNA. The germline gives CDR1 TSWWSYY, CDR2 QGS. This CDR3 contains 22 residues.

This clone has a count of ten or more. A read error is possible here, since a much larger clone lies one base away. The chain employs TRDV2 and TRDJ1, with 7 positions matching TRDD3. CDR1 is GEAIGNYY and CDR2 is EKD in the germline V gene. The CDR3 sequence is 21 residues long. Germline trimming cut 1 base from V and 0 bases from J; bases unmatched to any gene: 22. CDR3 sequence (DNA): TGTGCCTGTGACACATATCGGGAAGAAGAGGATATCTGGGGGTACACCGATAAACTCATCTTT. Residues: CACDTYREEEDIWGYTDKLIF.

This clone was found a few times. TCRdb's listed protein matches a much larger clone and diverges from this DNA's translation at residue 5, likely through a read error; the protein shown comes from the DNA. J is TRDJ1 and V is TRDV1; 7 bases agree with TRDD3. No J gene was available from TCRdb, and it was assigned here by a germline match of the DNA. The V gene's germline CDR1 is TSWWSYY and CDR2 QGS. Trimming removed 4 bases from V and 10 bases from J; junction bases left unmatched: 18. The CDR3 runs to 16 residues. CDR3 in amino acids: CALGGPYPGGPVGLIF. CDR3 bases: TGTGCTCTTGGGGGCCCATACCCTGGGGGCCCAGTTGGACTCATCTTT.

This clone is termed medium-sized (0.01 to 0.1%). Other DNA sequences in the same sample also yield this CDR3. The rearrangement joins TRDV1 to TRDJ1, with D hard to call. Germline V gene sequence: CDR1 TSWWSYY, CDR2 QGS. The CDR3 has 17 amino acids. Deletions cut 0 bases from V and 4 bases from J, with 18 bases between. CDR3 sequence: CALGELTPVPVGDKLIF. Written as DNA, the CDR3 is TGTGCTCTTGGGGAACTAACCCCCGTTCCCGTGGGCGATAAACTCATCTTT.

This clone was seen repeatedly, ten times or more. The translation of this DNA and the TCRdb protein of a much larger clone differ at residue 11, probably owing to a read error; the protein shown here is translated from the DNA. The J gene is TRDJ1, the V gene TRDV2; D is possibly TRDD3 (5 bases). TCRdb offers no J gene call, so here the DNA was matched to germline to obtain one. The germline gives CDR1 GEAIGNYY, CDR2 EKD. This CDR3 is 17 amino acids long. Deletions cut 3 bases from V and 1 base from J, with 20 bases between. The CDR3 spells CACDDLPWGRSTDKLIF. The CDR3 DNA is TGTGCCTGTGACGACCTGCCTTGGGGACGGAGCACCGATAAACTCATCTTT.

In this sample, this clone turned up many times. Translating this DNA gives a protein that differs at residue 4 from the TCRdb one, which belongs to a much larger clone; a read error is likely, and the protein shown is this translation. V is TRDV2 and J is TRDJ1; TRDD3 agrees at 12 bases. Germline matching of the DNA provided the J gene here, since TCRdb leaves it blank. The CDR3 is 15 amino acids. Germline CDR1 is GEAIGNYY and CDR2 is EKD. Trimming at V came to 5 bases and at J to 9 bases, leaving 12 bases not matched to a gene. CDR3 DNA sequence: TGTGCCTGTGGCGACCTTCTGGGGGATACGACGGAACTCATCTTT. It is translated as CACGDLLGDTTELIF.

About this clone: The TCRdb protein comes from a much larger clone and disagrees with this DNA's translation at residue 14, likely due to a read error; the protein given here is derived from the DNA. The V gene is TRDV3, the J gene TRDJ1; a possible D gene is TRDD3 (6 bases). TCRdb does not report a J gene; here it was assigned by matching the DNA to germline references. Germline assignment: CDR1 TVYSNPD and CDR2 GDNSRS (reference sequence). The germline V and J ends were trimmed by 3 bases and 7 bases, with 45 bases remaining between them. This CDR3 region has 22 residues. Here the CDR3 DNA reads TGTGCCTTGGGGACCTGGTGGCTTCCCAACTCTTGGGGATGTCCGCTCGATCCTAAACTCATCTTT. It translates to CALGTWWLPNSWGCPLDPKLIF.

This clone turned up a few times. The amino acid sequence in TCRdb belongs to a much larger clone and departs from this DNA's translation at residue 5, likely a sequencing read error; the sequence shown is translated from the DNA. The CDR3 is CALGGLCPHYWGTYTDKLIF. The CDR3 region has the DNA TGTGCTCTTGGGGGACTCTGTCCCCACTACTGGGGGACCTACACCGATAAACTCATCTTT. V gene TRDV1 combines with J gene TRDJ1, with 9 bases that match TRDD3. Trimming took 4 bases from V and 0 from J; bases not matched to a gene: 18. The germline CDR1 and CDR2 sequences are TSWWSYY and QGS. The CDR3 contains 20 residues.

Regarding this clone: A single base is all that separates this from a far larger clone, so a read error is likely. Other DNA sequences in the sample encode the same CDR3. CDR3: CALGATRISPVLGDRFGTDKLIF. CDR3 in DNA: TGTGCTCTTGGTGCGACGCGGATCTCCCCCGTACTGGGGGATAGATTTGGCACCGATAAACTCATCTTT. This rearrangement joins TRDV1 to TRDJ1; 11 bases agree with TRDD3. Germline assignment: CDR1 TSWWSYY and CDR2 QGS. CDR3 size: 23 residues. V lost 6 bases, J lost 1 base, and 28 bases stayed unmatched.

This clone was recorded many times. The mismatch at residue 5 between this DNA's translation and the TCRdb protein of a much larger clone likely reflects a read error; the protein shown is translated from the DNA. The rearrangement uses TRDV1 and TRDJ1; D uncertain. Germline CDR1 is TSWWSYY and CDR2 is QGS. Between the trimmed V and J ends, which lost 4 bases and 0 bases, there was a span of 18 bases. This CDR3 has 17 amino acids. In DNA form, the CDR3 reads TGTGCTCTTGGGGGACGCAAGGGAGCCCAGTACACCGATAAACTCATCTTT. The encoded protein is CALGGRKGAQYTDKLIF.

This clone occurred many times. This DNA translates differently at residue 19 from the TCRdb protein, which is that of a much larger clone; a read error is likely, and the protein shown is the DNA's own translation. This chain links TRDV1 with TRDJ1; 9 bases map to TRDD3. This CDR3 comprises 21 residues. The germline gives CDR1 TSWWSYY, CDR2 QGS. CDR3 coding DNA: TGTGCTCTTGGGGGCTGTTCCTACCCGTCCGTGATACTGGGGGACCGGCTTAAACCCATCTTT. This gives the protein CALGGCSYPSVILGDRLKPIF.

This clone has at least ten counts. TCRdb assigns this DNA the protein of a much larger clone, which departs from its translation at residue 6; this likely reflects a read error, and the protein shown comes from translating the DNA. DNA for the CDR3: TGTGCTGTGGTCCTCGTCCTGCCCTTCTGGGGGATACGCTCGGACACCGATAAACTCATCTTT. It is translated as CAVVLVLPFWGIRSDTDKLIF. This rearrangement joins TRAV36/DV7 to TRDJ1; 12 bases agree with TRDD3. The germline V gene has CDR1 VTNFRS and CDR2 LTSSGIE (reference sequence). The CDR3 has 21 amino acids. The ends lost 3 bases at V and 0 bases at J; junction bases unmatched: 21.

This clone was seen a handful of times. The likely explanation is a read error, given a far larger clone one base away. Other DNA sequences in the same sample also yield this CDR3. The chain joins TRDV1 to TRDJ1; TRDD3 matches 11 bases. Germline V gene data show CDR1 as TSWWSYY and CDR2 as QGS. J lost 7 bases, V lost 4 bases, and 26 bases had no gene match. The CDR3 covers 21 residues. The CDR3 loop is CALGVPSYGIWGIRPGVKLIF. CDR3 bases: TGTGCTCTTGGGGTTCCTTCCTACGGTATATGGGGGATACGCCCAGGGGTTAAACTCATCTTT.

The chain joins TRDV1 to TRDJ1, with 9 positions matching TRDD3. Here the J gene was assigned by germline matching of the DNA, as TCRdb has none. Trimming at V came to 4 bases and at J to 0 bases, leaving 9 bases not matched to a gene. Germline CDR1 TSWWSYY, CDR2 QGS. The CDR3 spans 17 residues. CDR3 in DNA: TGTGCTCTTGGGGGCCTTTACTGGGGGAAGTACACCGATAAACTCATCTTT. Amino acid sequence: CALGGLYWGKYTDKLIF.

Comment on this clone: A far larger clone is just one base off, so this is likely a read error. At the DNA level, this CDR3 is encoded by other sequences in the same sample as well. The J segment was not called; the V segment is TRDV1; the table names TRDD3, a call not compared with the DNA. The CDR3 contains 19 residues. CDR1 TSWWSYY and CDR2 QGS come from the germline V gene. The CDR3 DNA is TGTGCTCTTGGGGAACTAATTACGTACTGGATCCCGTACACCGATAAACTCATCTTC. Its translation is CALGELITYWIPYTDKLIF.

This clone was seen at least ten times. It is likely a read error: a sequence one base away is far more abundant. Other DNA sequences within the sample encode an identical CDR3. This chain uses TRDV2 with TRDJ2, with 9 bases matching TRDD3. CDR1 GEAIGNYY and CDR2 EKD come from the germline V gene. There are 16 residues in the CDR3. CDR3 protein: CACDTVGDTLTAQLFF. The CDR3 nucleotides are TGCGCCTGTGACACCGTGGGGGATACTTTGACAGCACAACTCTTCTTT.

The sample holds a few counts of this clone. TCRdb attributes to this sequence the protein of a much larger clone, which differs from the DNA translation at residue 16; a read error is likely, and the protein displayed is translated from the DNA. The chain uses TRDV1 and TRDJ1, with 9 bases aligning to TRDD3. Germline V gives CDR1 TSWWSYY, CDR2 QGS. CDR3 length: 23 residues. V dropped 3 bases and J dropped 0; count of bases not matched to a gene: 26. DNA of the CDR3: TGTGCTCTTGGGGAGACTGTCCTGCCTTCCGCGATGGGGATACGCGATAACACCGATAAACTCATCTTT. It codes for CALGETVLPSAMGIRDNTDKLIF.

This clone was seen many times. Given a far larger clone just one base away, this is likely a sequencing read error. The same CDR3 also results from other DNA sequences found in this sample. The chain is built from TRDV1 and TRDJ1; 13 bases match TRDD3. V lost 9 bases, J lost 1 base, and 17 bases stayed unmatched. Looked up from germline, CDR1 is TSWWSYY and CDR2 is QGS. The CDR3 totals 19 residues. CDR3 sequence: CALNHKANWGIRPTDKLIF. CDR3 bases: TGTGCTCTCAATCACAAGGCGAACTGGGGGATACGGCCCACCGATAAACTCATCTTT.

This clone turned up a few times. This DNA translates differently at residue 7 from the TCRdb protein, which is that of a much larger clone; a read error is likely, and the protein shown is the DNA's own translation. V is TRDV1 and J is TRDJ1, with D unresolved. Germline CDR1 TSWWSYY, CDR2 QGS. This CDR3 comprises 12 residues. V shed 1 base and J shed 8 bases, with 8 bases lying between them. CDR3 loop: CALGERCHKLIF. For the CDR3, the DNA is TGTGCTCTTGGGGAACGGTGCCACAAACTCATCTTT.

As for this clone: The protein in TCRdb stems from a much larger clone and differs at residue 17 from this DNA's translation, likely a read error; here the protein is translated from the DNA. This chain uses TRDV1 with TRDJ1; 7 bases map to TRDD3. The J gene, left out of TCRdb, was set here by checking the DNA against germline. J gave up 1 base and V 0 bases, and 26 bases lay outside the gene matches. The CDR3 length is 23 residues. The germline gives CDR1 TSWWSYY, CDR2 QGS. The chain's CDR3 is CALGELDFSPSCKLGSCTDKLIF. The CDR3 DNA is TGTGCTCTTGGGGAACTAGATTTCTCTCCGTCTTGCAAACTGGGGTCATGCACCGATAAACTCATCTTT.